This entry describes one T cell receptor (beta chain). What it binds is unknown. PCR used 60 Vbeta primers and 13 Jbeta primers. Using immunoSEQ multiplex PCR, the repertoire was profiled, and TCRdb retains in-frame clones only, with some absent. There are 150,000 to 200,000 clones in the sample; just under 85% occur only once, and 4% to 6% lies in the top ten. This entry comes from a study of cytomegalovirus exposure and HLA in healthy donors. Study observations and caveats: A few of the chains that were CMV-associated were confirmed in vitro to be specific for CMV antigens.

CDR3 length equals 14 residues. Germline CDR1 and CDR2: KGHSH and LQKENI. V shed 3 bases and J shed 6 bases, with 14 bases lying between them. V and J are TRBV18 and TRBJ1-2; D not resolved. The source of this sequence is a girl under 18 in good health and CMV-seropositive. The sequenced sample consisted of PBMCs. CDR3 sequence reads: CASSPNPSGDGYTF. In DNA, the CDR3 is TGTGCCAGCTCACCTAACCCCTCCGGGGATGGCTACACCTTC.